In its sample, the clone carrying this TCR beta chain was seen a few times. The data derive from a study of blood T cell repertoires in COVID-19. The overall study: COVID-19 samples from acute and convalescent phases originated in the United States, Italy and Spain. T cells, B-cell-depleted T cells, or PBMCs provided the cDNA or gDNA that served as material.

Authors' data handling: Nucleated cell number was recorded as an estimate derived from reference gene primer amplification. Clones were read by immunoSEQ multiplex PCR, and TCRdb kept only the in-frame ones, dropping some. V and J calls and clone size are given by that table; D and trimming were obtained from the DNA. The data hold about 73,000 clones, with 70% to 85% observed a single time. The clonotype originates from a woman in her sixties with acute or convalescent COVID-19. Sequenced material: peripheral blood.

The CDR3 sequence is CASSQPGQGYRSTQYF. In nucleotides, the CDR3 is TGTGCCAGCAGCCAACCGGGACAGGGGTATCGGAGTACGCAGTATTTT. This chain connects TRBV3-1 (or the pseudogene TRBV3-2) to TRBJ2-3, with 10 bases that match TRBD1. The CDR3 length is 16 residues. J gave up 8 bases and V 2 bases, and 10 bases lay outside the gene matches. The V gene's germline CDR1 is LGHDT and CDR2 YNNKEL (reference sequence).